Following are 5 T cell receptor beta chains from one sample sequenced in a study of OX40 agonist ivuxolimab in advanced cancers. The data were produced by immunoSEQ multiplex PCR, yet TCRdb's version contains in-frame clones alone and is incomplete. The data hold roughly 86,000 clones, with 90% to 95% observed a single time. The source was CD4+ or CD8+ T cells sorted from blood, collected in a trial of the OX40 agonist ivuxolimab. The receptors come from an adult with an advanced solid tumor such as melanoma, head and neck, liver or kidney cancer.

This sequence joins TRBV5-1 and TRBJ1-1; the D gene is possibly TRBD1 (5 bases). Germline values: CDR1 SGHRS, CDR2 YFSETQ. The CDR3 runs 14 residues. Between the trimmed V and J ends, which lost 7 bases and 4 bases, there was a span of 17 bases. In DNA, the CDR3 is TGCGCCAGCCATCCCGAATGGGGGATCACTGAAGCTTTCTTT. It specifies CASHPEWGITEAFF.

The chain has TRBV2 and TRBJ2-3; D unresolved. The CDR3 sequence is 14 residues long. V was trimmed by 11 bases and J by 0 bases, leaving 15 bases between them. Germline V gene data show CDR1 as SNHLY and CDR2 as FYNNEI. The CDR3 DNA reads TGTGCCTCTCTTAGTGGGTCTAGCACAGATACGCAGTATTTT. Translating gives CASLSGSSTDTQYF.

J is TRBJ2-7 and V is TRBV13; D is undetermined. V lost 5 bases, J lost 2 bases, and 13 bases lay in between. The CDR3 totals 14 residues. CDR1 and CDR2 (germline): PRHDT, FYEKMQ (reference sequence). DNA of the CDR3: TGTGCCAGCAGCCTTTCCAGGATCACCTACGAGCAGTACTTC. This encodes CASSLSRITYEQYF.

V usage is TRBV5-1 and J usage is TRBJ1-4; 8 nucleotides align to TRBD1. The CDR3 loop spans 16 amino acids. V gave up 2 bases and J gave up 8 bases; unmatched junction bases: 11. The germline gives CDR1 SGHRS, CDR2 YFSETQ. CDR3 amino acids: CASSFGQGAVTEKLFF. The CDR3 DNA sequence: TGCGCCAGCAGCTTTGGACAGGGAGCCGTTACCGAAAAACTGTTTTTT.

V gene TRBV4-3 combines with J gene TRBJ2-5; 7 bases are a match to TRBD1. This CDR3 region has 16 residues. Germline loops: CDR1 LGHNA, CDR2 YSLEER. The trim removed 2 bases at V and 3 bases at J, leaving 9 bases unmatched. DNA for the CDR3: TGCGCCAGCAGCCAATCCTACCGACAGGGAGAAGAGACCCAGTACTTC. It encodes CASSQSYRQGEETQYF.